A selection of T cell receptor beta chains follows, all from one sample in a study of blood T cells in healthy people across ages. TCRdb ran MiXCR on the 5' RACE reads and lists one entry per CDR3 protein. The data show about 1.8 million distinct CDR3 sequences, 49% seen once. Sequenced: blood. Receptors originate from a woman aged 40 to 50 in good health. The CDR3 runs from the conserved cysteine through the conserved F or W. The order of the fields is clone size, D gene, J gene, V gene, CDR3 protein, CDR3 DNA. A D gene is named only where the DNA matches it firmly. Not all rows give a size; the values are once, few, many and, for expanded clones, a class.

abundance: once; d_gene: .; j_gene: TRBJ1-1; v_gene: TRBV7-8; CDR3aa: CASSWWGTRNTEAFF; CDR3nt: TGTGCCAGCAGCTGGTGGGGCACCCGGAACACTGAAGCTTTCTTT
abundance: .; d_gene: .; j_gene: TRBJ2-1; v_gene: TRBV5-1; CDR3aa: CASRSGVTNEQFF; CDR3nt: TGCGCCAGCAGATCAGGGGTTACCAATGAGCAGTTCTTC
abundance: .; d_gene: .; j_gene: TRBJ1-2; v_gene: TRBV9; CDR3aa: CASRNELSGYTF; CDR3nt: TGTGCCAGCAGAAACGAACTATCCGGCTACACCTTC
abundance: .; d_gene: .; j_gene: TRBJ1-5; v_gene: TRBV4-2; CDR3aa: CASSQDLGGVRPQHF; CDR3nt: TGTGCCAGCAGCCAAGATCTTGGCGGCGTAAGGCCCCAGCATTTT
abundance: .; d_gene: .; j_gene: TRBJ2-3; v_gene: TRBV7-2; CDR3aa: CASSLAEGGQYF; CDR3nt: TGTGCCAGCAGCTTAGCGGAAGGGGGGCAGTATTTT
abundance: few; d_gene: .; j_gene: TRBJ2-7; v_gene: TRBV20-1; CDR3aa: CSFEGVEYEQYF; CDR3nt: TGCTCCTTCGAGGGGGTAGAGTACGAGCAGTACTTC
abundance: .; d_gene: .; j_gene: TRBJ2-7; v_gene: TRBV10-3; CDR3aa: CAISVEGQSSYEQYF; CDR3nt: TGTGCCATCAGTGTTGAGGGGCAAAGCTCCTACGAGCAGTACTTC
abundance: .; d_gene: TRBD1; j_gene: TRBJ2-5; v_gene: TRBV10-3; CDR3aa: CAIIVLGQGGEQYF; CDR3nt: TGTGCCATCATAGTATTAGGACAGGGAGGAGAGCAGTACTTC
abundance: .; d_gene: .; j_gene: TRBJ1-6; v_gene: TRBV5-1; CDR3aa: CASSLLQNNSPLHF; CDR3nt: TGCGCCAGCAGCTTGCTCCAGAATAATTCACCCCTCCACTTT
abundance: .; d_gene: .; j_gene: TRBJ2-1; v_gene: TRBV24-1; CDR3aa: CATSDSTGKAYNEQFF; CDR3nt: TGTGCCACCAGTGACTCTACAGGGAAGGCCTACAATGAGCAGTTCTTC
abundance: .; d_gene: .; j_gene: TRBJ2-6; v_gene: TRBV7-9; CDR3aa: CASIVPSGANVLTF; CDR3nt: TGTGCCAGCATTGTACCTTCAGGGGCCAACGTCCTGACTTTC
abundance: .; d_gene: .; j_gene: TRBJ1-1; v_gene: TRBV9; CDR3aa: CASSTLQQTPNTEAFF; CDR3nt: TGTGCCAGCAGCACCCTCCAGCAGACCCCGAACACTGAAGCTTTCTTT
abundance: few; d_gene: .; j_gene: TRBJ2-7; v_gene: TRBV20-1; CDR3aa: CSAPWVRRGAYNEQYF; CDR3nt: TGTAGTGCTCCCTGGGTCCGGCGGGGAGCCTACAATGAGCAGTACTTC
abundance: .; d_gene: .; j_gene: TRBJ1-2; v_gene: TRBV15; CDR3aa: CATSRDGSSYGYTF; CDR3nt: TGTGCCACCAGCAGAGATGGTTCCAGCTATGGCTACACCTTC
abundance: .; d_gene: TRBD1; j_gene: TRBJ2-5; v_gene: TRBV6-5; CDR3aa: CASSSTGGREQYF; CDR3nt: TGTGCCAGCAGTTCGACAGGGGGCAGGGAGCAGTACTTC
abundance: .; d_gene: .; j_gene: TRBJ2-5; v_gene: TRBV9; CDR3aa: CASSSRFGATQYF; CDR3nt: TGTGCCAGCAGCTCCCGATTCGGGGCGACCCAGTACTTC
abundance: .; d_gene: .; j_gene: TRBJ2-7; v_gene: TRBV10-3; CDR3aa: CASATGTTYEQYF; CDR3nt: TGTGCCAGCGCTACAGGGACCACCTACGAGCAGTACTTC
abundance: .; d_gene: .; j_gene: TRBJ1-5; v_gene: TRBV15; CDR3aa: CATSGEQGRGINQPQHF; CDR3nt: TGTGCCACCAGCGGCGAACAGGGTAGAGGGATTAATCAGCCCCAGCATTTT
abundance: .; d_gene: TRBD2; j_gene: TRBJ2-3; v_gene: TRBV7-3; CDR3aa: CASSYGTSGVTDTQYF; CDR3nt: TGTGCCAGCAGCTACGGGACTAGCGGGGTCACAGATACGCAGTATTTT
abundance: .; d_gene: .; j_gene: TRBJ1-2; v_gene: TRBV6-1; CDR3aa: CASTHGGGGYTF; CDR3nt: TGTGCCAGCACCCATGGGGGAGGAGGCTACACCTTC
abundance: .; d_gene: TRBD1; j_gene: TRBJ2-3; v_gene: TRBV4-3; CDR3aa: CASSQDSNAGGIGDTQYF; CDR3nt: TGCGCCAGCAGCCAAGATTCTAATGCAGGGGGCATTGGAGATACGCAGTATTTT
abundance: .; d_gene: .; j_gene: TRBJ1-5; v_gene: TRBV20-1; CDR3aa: CSAREATGGQPQHF; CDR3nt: TGCAGTGCTAGAGAAGCTACAGGTGGCCAGCCCCAGCATTTT
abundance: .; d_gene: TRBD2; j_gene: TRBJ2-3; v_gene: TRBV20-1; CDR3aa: CSAPPSGGPGTDTQYF; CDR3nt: TGCAGTGCCCCGCCTAGCGGGGGCCCAGGCACAGATACGCAGTATTTT
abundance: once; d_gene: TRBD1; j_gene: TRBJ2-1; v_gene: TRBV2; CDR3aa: CASSGQGRHGTQFF; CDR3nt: TGTGCCAGCAGTGGACAGGGAAGGCACGGGACCCAGTTCTTC
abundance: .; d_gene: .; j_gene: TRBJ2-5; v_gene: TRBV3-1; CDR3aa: CASSQELTQETQYF; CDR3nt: TGTGCCAGCAGCCAAGAACTAACACAAGAGACCCAGTACTTC
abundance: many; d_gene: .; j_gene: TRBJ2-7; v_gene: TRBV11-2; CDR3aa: CASSLAFYEQYF; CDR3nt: TGTGCCAGCAGCTTAGCCTTCTACGAGCAGTACTTC
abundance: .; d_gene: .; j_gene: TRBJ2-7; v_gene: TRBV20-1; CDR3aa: CSAPGVVYEQYF; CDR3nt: TGCAGTGCTCCGGGGGTGGTCTACGAGCAGTACTTC
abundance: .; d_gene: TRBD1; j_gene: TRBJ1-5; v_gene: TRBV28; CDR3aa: CASSIRQGQGNQPQHF; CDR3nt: TGTGCCAGCAGTATCCGTCAGGGACAGGGCAATCAGCCCCAGCATTTT